A selection of T cell receptor beta chains follows, all from one sample in a study of T-cell memory formation after mild COVID-19. Via MiXCR, TCRdb re-called the 5' RACE reads, giving one row per CDR3 protein. The top ten hold 2% to 2.5% of the sample, which has some 120,000 distinct CDR3 sequences, approximately 6.3% seen once. Sequencing was performed on PBMCs or a T cell subset sorted from them (not recorded which). Receptor source: an adult woman who had mild COVID-19 (a few samples of this study predate the infection). Cell type and time point are not known. CDR3s include the opening cysteine and the closing phenylalanine or tryptophan. Fields, in order: J gene, CDR3 length, clone size, V gene, D gene, CDR3 DNA, CDR3 protein. D genes are given only for firm matches. A row's size may be missing; if present it is once, few, many or a size class.

j_call: TRBJ1-4
cdr3_length: 21
clone_size: -
v_call: TRBV4-1
d_call: TRBD1
cdr3_nt: TGCGCCAGCAGCCAAGTGATTGCCAGGGGGTTTTCTGGAACAACTAATGAAAAACTGTTTTTT
cdr3_aa: CASSQVIARGFSGTTNEKLFF

j_call: TRBJ2-2
cdr3_length: 17
clone_size: few
v_call: TRBV27
d_call: TRBD1
cdr3_nt: TGTGCCAGCAGTTTAGGGTCGGGGACAGGGGGCACCGGGGAGCTGTTTTTT
cdr3_aa: CASSLGSGTGGTGELFF

j_call: TRBJ2-1
cdr3_length: 15
clone_size: many
v_call: TRBV7-9
d_call: TRBD2
cdr3_nt: TGTGCCAGCAGACCTAGCGGGAGGTCCTACAATGAGCAGTTCTTC
cdr3_aa: CASRPSGRSYNEQFF

j_call: TRBJ1-5
cdr3_length: 16
clone_size: few
v_call: TRBV28
d_call: -
cdr3_nt: TGTGCCAGCAGTCCCCTGAGGCAGGGGAGCAATCAGCCCCAGCATTTT
cdr3_aa: CASSPLRQGSNQPQHF

j_call: TRBJ2-4
cdr3_length: 15
clone_size: many
v_call: TRBV5-6
d_call: -
cdr3_nt: TGTGCCAGCAGCTTTTATGACCTCTCGACGGACATTCAGTACTTC
cdr3_aa: CASSFYDLSTDIQYF

j_call: TRBJ2-5
cdr3_length: 14
clone_size: few
v_call: TRBV7-2
d_call: -
cdr3_nt: TGTGCCAGCAGCCCAAGGGGCAGCCAAGAGACCCAGTACTTC
cdr3_aa: CASSPRGSQETQYF

j_call: TRBJ1-4
cdr3_length: 14
clone_size: -
v_call: TRBV6-5
d_call: TRBD1
cdr3_nt: TGTGCCAGCAGGGACAGGGTTGGTAATGAAAAACTGTTTTTT
cdr3_aa: CASRDRVGNEKLFF

j_call: TRBJ2-3
cdr3_length: 17
clone_size: many
v_call: TRBV15
d_call: -
cdr3_nt: TGTGCCACCAGCAGAGTTGGTTCCTGGGAGACCACAGATACGCAGTATTTT
cdr3_aa: CATSRVGSWETTDTQYF

j_call: TRBJ2-1
cdr3_length: 15
clone_size: -
v_call: TRBV5-1
d_call: -
cdr3_nt: TGCGCCAGCAGACCCCAGGGGGGTTCTATCAATGAGCAGTTCTTC
cdr3_aa: CASRPQGGSINEQFF

j_call: TRBJ2-1
cdr3_length: 14
clone_size: many
v_call: TRBV4-3
d_call: -
cdr3_nt: TGCGCCAGCAGCCAAGAGTCTGGGTACAATGAGCAGTTCTTC
cdr3_aa: CASSQESGYNEQFF

j_call: TRBJ2-4
cdr3_length: 18
clone_size: -
v_call: TRBV7-9
d_call: -
cdr3_nt: TGTGCCAGCAGTCACCTAGCCGGCTCGGCTCTAGCCAAAAACATTCAGTACTTC
cdr3_aa: CASSHLAGSALAKNIQYF

j_call: TRBJ2-3
cdr3_length: 18
clone_size: many
v_call: TRBV12-3/TRBV12-4
d_call: TRBD2
cdr3_nt: TGTGCCAGCAGTCCCCGACGACTAGCGGGGGATTACACAGATACGCAGTATTTT
cdr3_aa: CASSPRRLAGDYTDTQYF

j_call: TRBJ2-2
cdr3_length: 12
clone_size: -
v_call: TRBV20-1
d_call: -
cdr3_nt: TGCAGTGCTCAAAGGGGGACCGGGGAGCTGTTTTTT
cdr3_aa: CSAQRGTGELFF

j_call: TRBJ2-3
cdr3_length: 16
clone_size: many
v_call: TRBV7-2
d_call: TRBD1
cdr3_nt: TGTGCCAGCAGCTTAGCAGGGACAGGGAGAGCGGACACGCAGTATTTT
cdr3_aa: CASSLAGTGRADTQYF

j_call: TRBJ2-2
cdr3_length: 15
clone_size: few
v_call: TRBV30
d_call: -
cdr3_nt: TGTGCCTGGAGTGCAGGGCGGGGATGGACCGGGGAGCTGTTTTTT
cdr3_aa: CAWSAGRGWTGELFF

j_call: TRBJ2-3
cdr3_length: 14
clone_size: many
v_call: TRBV12-3/TRBV12-4
d_call: -
cdr3_nt: TGTGCCAGCAGTCCCCGTAGAGCCACAGATACGCAGTATTTT
cdr3_aa: CASSPRRATDTQYF

j_call: TRBJ2-3
cdr3_length: 15
clone_size: -
v_call: TRBV27
d_call: -
cdr3_nt: TGTGCCAGCAGTTCATCCATCTCACCGGGACAACCGCAGTATTTT
cdr3_aa: CASSSSISPGQPQYF

j_call: TRBJ1-1
cdr3_length: 17
clone_size: -
v_call: TRBV2
d_call: -
cdr3_nt: TGTGCCACCATAAGGCGGACACCCCTGAACAGGGACACTGAAGCTTTCTTT
cdr3_aa: CATIRRTPLNRDTEAFF

j_call: TRBJ2-3
cdr3_length: 15
clone_size: -
v_call: TRBV30
d_call: -
cdr3_nt: TGTGCCTGGAGCGGGAACGGGCTCGGCACAGATACGCAGTATTTT
cdr3_aa: CAWSGNGLGTDTQYF

j_call: TRBJ2-1
cdr3_length: 12
clone_size: few
v_call: TRBV12-3/TRBV12-4
d_call: -
cdr3_nt: TGTGCCAGCAGTTTCGAACTAGGGTGGCAGTTCTTC
cdr3_aa: CASSFELGWQFF

j_call: TRBJ2-7
cdr3_length: 16
clone_size: -
v_call: TRBV18
d_call: TRBD2
cdr3_nt: TGTGCCAGCTCACCCCCGGGACTAGCGGGAGTATACGAGCAGTACTTC
cdr3_aa: CASSPPGLAGVYEQYF

j_call: TRBJ2-7
cdr3_length: 17
clone_size: -
v_call: TRBV6-5
d_call: TRBD2
cdr3_nt: TGTGCCAGCATCCCGCGCAGACTAGCGGGAGTTGCGAGTGAGCAGTACTTC
cdr3_aa: CASIPRRLAGVASEQYF

j_call: TRBJ2-1
cdr3_length: 15
clone_size: many
v_call: TRBV29-1
d_call: -
cdr3_nt: TGCAGCGCCTGGAAGGGGGGAACATCTGTCAATGAGCAGTTCTTC
cdr3_aa: CSAWKGGTSVNEQFF

j_call: TRBJ2-1
cdr3_length: 19
clone_size: few
v_call: TRBV7-9
d_call: TRBD2
cdr3_nt: TGTGCCAGCAGCTTAGTCAAGTGGACTAGCGGGGGGAACTACAATGAGCAGTTCTTC
cdr3_aa: CASSLVKWTSGGNYNEQFF

j_call: TRBJ1-5
cdr3_length: 15
clone_size: few
v_call: TRBV12-3/TRBV12-4
d_call: -
cdr3_nt: TGTGCCAGCAGTTTAGGTCTGGGGAGCAATCAGCCCCAGCATTTT
cdr3_aa: CASSLGLGSNQPQHF

j_call: TRBJ1-2
cdr3_length: 14
clone_size: few
v_call: TRBV10-3
d_call: -
cdr3_nt: TGTGCCATCAGCCCAGACAGTATAGGCTATGGCTACACCTTC
cdr3_aa: CAISPDSIGYGYTF

j_call: TRBJ1-5
cdr3_length: 16
clone_size: few
v_call: TRBV12-3/TRBV12-4
d_call: -
cdr3_nt: TGTGCCAGCAGTTCCTACGGGACTCTCGGGCATCAGCCCCAGCATTTT
cdr3_aa: CASSSYGTLGHQPQHF

j_call: TRBJ2-5
cdr3_length: 15
clone_size: many
v_call: TRBV5-1
d_call: -
cdr3_nt: TGCGCCAGCAGCTGGACTAGGGGGGGAAAAGAGACCCAGTACTTC
cdr3_aa: CASSWTRGGKETQYF

j_call: TRBJ2-5
cdr3_length: 16
clone_size: many
v_call: TRBV7-2
d_call: TRBD2
cdr3_nt: TGTGCCAGCAGCCAAGGGACTAGCGGGAATGAAAAGACCCAGTACTTC
cdr3_aa: CASSQGTSGNEKTQYF

j_call: TRBJ2-3
cdr3_length: 15
clone_size: few
v_call: TRBV7-9
d_call: -
cdr3_nt: TGTGCCAGCAGCTTAGTCGGTAGTTTGGCAGATACGCAGTATTTT
cdr3_aa: CASSLVGSLADTQYF

j_call: TRBJ2-5
cdr3_length: 16
clone_size: -
v_call: TRBV7-7
d_call: -
cdr3_nt: TGTGCTAGCAGCTTAGGGGCCAGGGCGGAAGGAGAGACCCAGTACTTC
cdr3_aa: CASSLGARAEGETQYF

j_call: TRBJ2-7
cdr3_length: 12
clone_size: -
v_call: TRBV6-5
d_call: TRBD2
cdr3_nt: TGTGCCAGCAGGACTAGCAACTACGAGCAGTACTTC
cdr3_aa: CASRTSNYEQYF

j_call: TRBJ1-2
cdr3_length: 12
clone_size: few
v_call: TRBV2
d_call: -
cdr3_nt: TGTGCCAGCAGTGAAGTGGGCTATGGCTACACCTTC
cdr3_aa: CASSEVGYGYTF

j_call: TRBJ1-2
cdr3_length: 16
clone_size: -
v_call: TRBV19
d_call: -
cdr3_nt: TGTGCCAGTAGCATCGACGGAGGGGGTACAAACTATGGCTACACCTTC
cdr3_aa: CASSIDGGGTNYGYTF

j_call: TRBJ2-1
cdr3_length: 18
clone_size: many
v_call: TRBV6-1
d_call: TRBD2
cdr3_nt: TGTGCCAGCAGTAAAACCTCTGGAGGGAGCGGGAGCTCAAATGAGCAGTTCTTC
cdr3_aa: CASSKTSGGSGSSNEQFF

j_call: TRBJ2-2
cdr3_length: 14
clone_size: many
v_call: TRBV7-3
d_call: TRBD1
cdr3_nt: TGTGCCAGCAGTACCCAGGGGGCAACCGGGGAGCTGTTTTTT
cdr3_aa: CASSTQGATGELFF

j_call: TRBJ1-2
cdr3_length: 14
clone_size: few
v_call: TRBV12-3/TRBV12-4
d_call: -
cdr3_nt: TGTGCCAGCAGTTTAGCTCCGGGTCCTGGGGGCTACACCTTC
cdr3_aa: CASSLAPGPGGYTF